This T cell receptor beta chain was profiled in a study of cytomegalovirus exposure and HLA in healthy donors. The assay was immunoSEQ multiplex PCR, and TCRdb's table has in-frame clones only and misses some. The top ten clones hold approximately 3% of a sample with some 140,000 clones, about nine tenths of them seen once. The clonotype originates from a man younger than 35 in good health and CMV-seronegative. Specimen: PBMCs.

In DNA, the CDR3 is TGTGCCAGCAGCCAGGGGACAGAGAATGAAAAACTGTTTTTT. This translates into CASSQGTENEKLFF. The V gene is TRBV4-2, the J gene TRBJ1-4; 7 positions match TRBD1. V shed 3 bases, J shed 5 bases, and the junction held 3 bases outside the gene matches. The CDR3 sequence is 14 residues long. The V gene's germline CDR1 is LGHNA and CDR2 YNFKEQ.